Presented here are 5 T cell receptor beta chains from one specimen sequenced in a study of T cell responses to AZD1222 COVID-19 vaccine (dated by TCRdb to the early 2020s). The protocol used for the library was the immunoSEQ multiplex PCR assay. Imported from immuneACCESS, the table was reduced by TCRdb to in-frame sequences with V and J called. These copies leave out some clones; in studies compared against another copy, an unresolved V gene accounts for under half, and the cause of the remainder is not known. The table for this sample lists about 120,000 clones; just under 95% of them were counted only once. The ten largest clonotypes hold about 8.3% of the sample. The label giving this sample's time point can be read as: baseline before first vaccination. The source material was peripheral blood, sampled on day 0 of AZD1222 vaccination. Every receptor here comes from an adult in good health.

V usage is TRBV19 and J usage is TRBJ2-7, with 10 bases fitting TRBD1. The trim removed 4 bases at V and 5 bases at J, leaving 11 bases unmatched. The length of the CDR3 is 16 residues. Looked up from germline, CDR1 is LNHDA and CDR2 is SQIVND (reference sequence). The CDR3, as DNA: TGTGCCAGTAGTAGATTGTCCGGGACAGGGGTCCACGAGCAGTACTTC. Translating gives CASSRLSGTGVHEQYF. Full variable domain (rest looked up from reference TRBV19 and TRBJ2-7): DGGITQSPKYLFRKEGQNVTLSCEQNLNHDAMYWYRQDPGQGLRLIYYSQIVNDFQKGDIAEGYSVSREKKESFPLTVTSAQKNPTAFYLCASSRLSGTGVHEQYFGPGTRLTVT.

This sequence joins TRBV30 and TRBJ2-1; maybe TRBD1 (6 bases). CDR1 is GTSNPN and CDR2 is SVGIG in the germline V gene (reference sequence). V was clipped by 7 bases and J by 3 bases, with 13 bases between them. The CDR3 contains 13 residues. The CDR3 DNA reads TGTGCCTCAGTTCAGGACAGCTACAATGAGCAGTTCTTC. Translated: CASVQDSYNEQFF.

The V gene is TRBV5-1, the J gene TRBJ2-5; D is undetermined. The CDR3 length is 12 residues. Looked up from germline, CDR1 is SGHRS and CDR2 is YFSETQ. Trimming pared 1 base from V and 4 bases from J, leaving 5 bases between. CDR3 sequence reads: CASSLQAETQYF. The CDR3, as DNA: TGCGCCAGCAGCTTGCAAGCAGAGACCCAGTACTTC.

The sample holds one count of this clone. The J gene is TRBJ1-5, the V gene TRBV9, with TRBD1 matching 10 bases. Germline assignment: CDR1 SGDLS and CDR2 YYNGEE. CDR3 length: 14 amino acids. The V gene end was trimmed by 4 bases and the J gene end by 6 bases; junction bases not matched to a gene: 4. The CDR3, as DNA: TGTGCCAGCAGCCCGGACAGGGGGTCTCAGCCCCAGCATTTT. Its translation is CASSPDRGSQPQHF.

The V and J genes are TRBV24-1 and TRBJ2-7, with 11 nucleotides matching TRBD1. The V gene end was trimmed by 9 bases and the J gene end by 2 bases; junction bases not matched to a gene: 5. Germline values: CDR1 KGHDR, CDR2 SFDVKD. The CDR3 is made up of 14 amino acids. The CDR3 loop is CATRGQGEPYEQYF. DNA for the CDR3: TGTGCCACCCGGGGACAGGGGGAGCCCTACGAGCAGTACTTC.